This TCR beta chain was profiled in a study of CXCR3-negative and CXCR3-positive naive CD8 T cells. Study outcomes and limitations: Compared with CXCR3-negative naive cells, CXCR3-positive naive cells showed more hydrophobic TRB CDR3s.

From germline, CDR1 is MNHEY and CDR2 SVGAGI. The CDR3 contains 11 residues. The authors prepared UMI-labeled TRB cDNA libraries by 5' RACE. TCRdb re-called the 5' RACE reads; every CDR3 protein appears as one record, without DNA. The repertoire table contains more than 80,000 distinct CDR3 sequences. With regard to this clonotype: What it binds is unknown.

This TCR derives from a human donor in good health. Some clones in this sample may be carry-over from other donors' samples. The chain employs TRBV6-5 and TRBJ2-7. Sequencing input: naive CXCR3+ CD8+ T cells from blood. The sample's subset: CD45RO-CCR7+CD27+CD95- naive CD8+ T cells expressing CXCR3 (TNR3+). The CDR3 sequence is CASSYQNEQYF.